One sample yielded the 10 T cell receptor beta chains listed below, sequenced in a study of T cells in Graves' hyperthyroidism and ophthalmopathy. TCR beta CDR3 regions were amplified from RNA. The HTBI primer set was used in a first-round RT-PCR of the TCR CDR3. In TCRdb, the multiplex PCR reads were re-called with MiXCR into one record per CDR3 protein. The table lists nearly 600,000 distinct CDR3 sequences, 13% to 15% of them singletons. The sequenced material came from blood. Source of these receptors: a woman aged 18-29 years with Graves' ophthalmopathy.

In this sample, this clonotype turned up many times. The chain combines TRBV6-1 with TRBJ2-5, with 8 nucleotides matching TRBD2. The CDR3 has 15 residues. Per germline, CDR1 MNHNS and CDR2 SASEGT. The junction had 7 bases not matched to a gene; V was cut back by 7 bases and J by 0 bases. CDR3 sequence: CASTQERGYQETQYF. The CDR3 region has the DNA TGTGCCAGCACTCAAGAGCGGGGGTACCAAGAGACCCAGTACTTC.

This clonotype turned up a few times. With a much larger clone just one base away, this may be a read error. The genes are TRBV2 and TRBJ2-5; 9 positions match TRBD1. This CDR3 is 15 amino acids long. Germline V gene lookup returns CDR1 SNHLY and CDR2 FYNNEI. The CDR3 sequence: CASSEQGAQGETRYF. CDR3 DNA sequence: TGTGCCAGCAGCGAACAGGGGGCACAGGGAGAGACCCGGTACTTC.

This chain joins TRBV20-1 and TRBJ2-1; 9 positions agree with TRBD2. The CDR3 is 16 amino acids. V shed 2 bases, J shed 2 bases, and the junction held 7 bases outside the gene matches. The germline V gene has CDR1 DFQATT and CDR2 SNEGSKA (reference sequence). CDR3 protein: CSARRPSGATYNEQFF. In DNA form, the CDR3 reads TGCAGTGCTAGAAGGCCTAGCGGGGCCACCTACAATGAGCAGTTCTTC.

The V and J genes are TRBV6-2 or TRBV6-3 and TRBJ2-5, with TRBD1 matching over 10 bases. V lost 8 bases, J lost 7 bases, and 13 bases stayed unmatched. Germline V lookup: CDR1 MNHEY, CDR2 SVGEGT. CDR3 size: 15 residues. CDR3 sequence reads: CASQWAGDRGRTQYF. The CDR3 nucleotides read TGTGCCAGCCAATGGGCCGGGGACAGGGGACGGACCCAGTACTTC.

The table lists this clonotype with many counts. The genes are TRBV6-2 or TRBV6-3 and TRBJ1-2, with TRBD1 matching over 9 bases. The V gene's germline CDR1 is MNHEY and CDR2 SVGEGT. With 11 bases clipped from V and 4 bases from J, the junction kept 5 bases outside the gene matches. The CDR3 is 12 amino acids. The DNA of the CDR3 is TGTGCCTCAAGGACAGGGGCCTATGGCTACACCTTC. This codes for CASRTGAYGYTF.

The chain employs TRBV15 and TRBJ2-1; the match to TRBD2 covers 14 bases. V shed 3 bases and J 6 bases; nucleotides not matched to a gene: 1. The CDR3 has 15 amino acids. Looked up from germline, CDR1 is LNHNV and CDR2 is YYDKDF (reference sequence). The CDR3 region has the DNA TGTGCCACCAGCAGTGGACTAGCGGGAGGCAATGAGCAGTTCTTC. Translating it yields CATSSGLAGGNEQFF.

This chain uses TRBV27 with TRBJ2-7; 8 bases match TRBD2. V lost 8 bases, J lost 0 bases, and 15 bases stayed unmatched. In germline, CDR1 is MNHEY, CDR2 SMNVEV (reference sequence). This CDR3 is built from 17 residues. The DNA of the CDR3 is TGTGCCAGCCGACGTACAAGTAGCGGGGCCAGCTCCTACGAGCAGTACTTC. This gives the protein CASRRTSSGASSYEQYF.

The CDR3 coding sequence is TGTGCCAGCAGCTTAAGGCTCGCCTTTACAGGGGACGGGGCCAACGTCCTGACTTTC. As protein: CASSLRLAFTGDGANVLTF. This chain uses TRBV7-3 with TRBJ2-6; 7 bases map to TRBD1. CDR1 is SGHTA and CDR2 is FQGTGA in the germline V gene. The CDR3 has 19 amino acids. J lost 4 bases, V lost 1 base, and 13 bases had no gene match. Together with reference TRBV7-3 and TRBJ2-6, the CDR3 gives the full variable domain: GAGVSQTPSNKVTEKGKYVELRCDPISGHTALYWYRQSLGQGPEFLIYFQGTGAADDSGLPNDRFFAVRPEGSVSTLKIQRTERGDSAVYLCASSLRLAFTGDGANVLTFGAGSRLTVL.

V and J are TRBV28 and TRBJ2-7; tentatively, D is TRBD1 (6 bases). The V gene lost 3 bases and the J gene lost 2 bases, with 14 bases spanning the gap. The CDR3 is made up of 15 amino acids. In germline, CDR1 is MDHEN, CDR2 SYDVKM. The CDR3 region is CASSFRGTQTYEQYF. The CDR3 DNA follows: TGTGCCAGCAGTTTCAGGGGCACCCAAACCTACGAGCAGTACTTC.

This clonotype was recorded many times. CDR3: CASSLGWRAEAFF. CDR3 coding DNA: TGTGCCAGCAGTTTGGGGTGGAGGGCTGAAGCTTTCTTT. The genes are TRBV28 and TRBJ1-1; D is ambiguous. Germline V gene lookup returns CDR1 MDHEN and CDR2 SYDVKM. The V gene lost 3 bases and the J gene lost 6 bases, with 11 bases spanning the gap. The CDR3 length is 13 residues.